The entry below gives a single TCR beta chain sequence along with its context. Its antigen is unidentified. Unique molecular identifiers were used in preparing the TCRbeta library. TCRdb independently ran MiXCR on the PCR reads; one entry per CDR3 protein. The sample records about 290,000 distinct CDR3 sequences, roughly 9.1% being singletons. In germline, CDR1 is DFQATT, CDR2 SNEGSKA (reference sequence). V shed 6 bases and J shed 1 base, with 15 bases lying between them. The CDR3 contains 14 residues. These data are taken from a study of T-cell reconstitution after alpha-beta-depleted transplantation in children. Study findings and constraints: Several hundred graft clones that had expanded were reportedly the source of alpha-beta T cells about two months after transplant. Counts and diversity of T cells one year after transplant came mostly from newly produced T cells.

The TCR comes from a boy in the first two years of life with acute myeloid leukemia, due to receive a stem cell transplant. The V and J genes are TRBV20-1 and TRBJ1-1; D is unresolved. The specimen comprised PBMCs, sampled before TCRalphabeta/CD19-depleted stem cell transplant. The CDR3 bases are TGCAGTGCCCCTACCCCCGTTTCGAACACTGAAGCTTTCTTT. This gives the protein CSAPTPVSNTEAFF.